A single sample gave rise to the 13 T cell receptor beta chains below, sequenced in a study of blood T cell repertoires in COVID-19 (dated by TCRdb to the early 2020s). Library creation used the immunoSEQ multiplex PCR assay. TCRdb obtained this table from immuneACCESS and retained in-frame rearrangements with V and J assigned. These tables miss some clones; where compared with another copy, unresolved V genes account for less than half of the shortfall, and the remainder is unexplained. Within this sample are about 160,000 clones, with approximately 82% of them counted one time only. 22% of the sample is taken by the ten largest. What was sequenced was peripheral blood. The receptors were sampled from an elderly woman with acute or convalescent COVID-19.

The chain has TRBV30 and TRBJ2-7; TRBD1 is a possible D gene (7 bases). The CDR3 loop spans 13 amino acids. The V end lost 3 bases, the J end lost 6 bases, and 15 bases lay between the germline ends. The germline V gene has CDR1 GTSNPN and CDR2 SVGIG (reference sequence). This chain's CDR3 is CAWSLTGDSEQYF. CDR3 sequence (DNA): TGTGCCTGGAGCCTAACGGGGGACAGCGAGCAGTACTTC.

The J gene is TRBJ1-5, the V gene TRBV2; no reliable D call. V lost 4 bases and J 6 bases, leaving 10 bases between the germline ends. This CDR3 has 13 residues. From germline, CDR1 is SNHLY and CDR2 FYNNEI. The CDR3: CASSAVAIQPQHF. Written as DNA, the CDR3 is TGTGCCAGCAGTGCAGTAGCGATTCAGCCCCAGCATTTT.

V and J are TRBV7-9 and TRBJ2-5; TRBD1 agrees at 8 bases. Looked up from germline, CDR1 is SEHNR and CDR2 is FQNEAQ (reference sequence). Unmatched junction bases numbered 8, after V lost 3 bases and J lost 5 bases. CDR3 size: 15 residues. The CDR3 loop is CASSFLVRGQETQYF. CDR3 coding DNA: TGTGCCAGCAGCTTTCTGGTCAGGGGGCAGGAGACCCAGTACTTC. The full variable domain, its missing parts supplied by reference TRBV7-9 and TRBJ2-5, is DTGVSQNPRHKITKRGQNVTFRCDPISEHNRLYWYRQTLGQGPEFLTYFQNEAQLEKSRLLSDRFSAERPKGSFSTLEIQRTEQGDSAMYLCASSFLVRGQETQYFGPGTRLLVL.

This chain links TRBV29-1 with TRBJ2-1, with a tentative D call TRBD2 (5 bases). This CDR3 comprises 14 residues. From germline, CDR1 is SQVTM and CDR2 ANQGSEA. V was cut by 4 bases and J by 5 bases, with 15 bases left in between. CDR3 coding DNA: TGCAGCGTTGCTGGCAGAGGGCAGGACAATGAGCAGTTCTTC. Translating gives CSVAGRGQDNEQFF.

J is TRBJ1-6 and V is TRBV30, with a tentative D call TRBD1 (5 bases). Trimming shortened V by 3 bases and J by 9 bases, and 12 bases separated the two germline ends. Looked up from germline, CDR1 is GTSNPN and CDR2 is SVGIG (reference sequence). The CDR3 covers 13 residues. CDR3 sequence (DNA): TGTGCCTGGAGCCCCAGGGAGGGTTCACCCCTCCACTTT. Protein: CAWSPREGSPLHF.

The chain employs TRBV7-9 and TRBJ2-7; TRBD1 aligns across 10 bases. This CDR3 is 16 amino acids long. Germline CDR1 reads SEHNR; CDR2 reads FQNEAQ (reference sequence). V shed 1 base and J 4 bases; nucleotides not matched to a gene: 7. In DNA, the CDR3 is TGTGCCAGCAGCTTAGATCCAGGGACAGGGGTGTACGAGCAGTACTTC. Encoded protein: CASSLDPGTGVYEQYF.

The table lists this clone with a few counts. The gene calls are TRBV5-1 and TRBJ1-1; D uncertain. The CDR3 spans 13 residues. Germline V lookup: CDR1 SGHRS, CDR2 YFSETQ. V was shortened by 0 bases and J by 6 bases, with 9 bases between the two germline ends. DNA of the CDR3: TGCGCCAGCAGCTTGGAAGAGGGCCCTGAAGCTTTCTTT. It encodes CASSLEEGPEAFF.

This clone came up once. J is TRBJ2-1 and V is TRBV2, with D perhaps TRBD2 (6 bases). V dropped 4 bases and J dropped 5 bases, with 12 bases sitting between them. CDR1 and CDR2 from the germline V gene are SNHLY and FYNNEI. This CDR3 contains 14 residues. CDR3 sequence reads: CASSGLVPNNEQFF. CDR3 nucleotides: TGTGCCAGCAGTGGACTAGTACCCAACAATGAGCAGTTCTTC.

V usage is TRBV10-3 and J usage is TRBJ1-5, with D unresolved. The CDR3 length is 14 residues. V dropped 2 bases and J dropped 9 bases, with 14 bases sitting between them. The germline CDR1 and CDR2 sequences are ENHRY and SYGVKD. The CDR3 is CAISEAGDTLPQHF. In DNA, the CDR3 is TGTGCCATCAGTGAGGCTGGCGACACTTTGCCCCAGCATTTT.

This chain connects TRBV25-1 to TRBJ1-4, with 8 bases matching TRBD1. V trimming: 8 bases; J trimming: 3 bases; junction bases outside the gene matches: 8. This CDR3 is built from 15 residues. Germline loops: CDR1 MGHDK, CDR2 SYGVNS. The CDR3 bases are TGTGCCAGCGGCACAGGGGGGATAGCTAATGAAAAACTGTTTTTT. It encodes CASGTGGIANEKLFF.

The chain recombines TRBV12-3 or TRBV12-4 with TRBJ2-4; 9 nucleotides align to TRBD1. This CDR3 spans 13 amino acids. Trimming removed 5 bases from V and 11 bases from J; junction bases left unmatched: 7. The CDR3 sequence is CASSGTGQILQYF. The CDR3 DNA is TGTGCCAGCAGTGGGACAGGGCAAATACTTCAGTACTTC.

The gene calls are TRBV24-1 and TRBJ2-1; TRBD2 aligns across 7 bases. The CDR3 has 15 amino acids. The trim removed 3 bases at V and 4 bases at J, leaving 5 bases unmatched. The germline V gene has CDR1 KGHDR and CDR2 SFDVKD. The chain's CDR3 is CATSDPGLTYNEQFF. As DNA, the CDR3 is TGTGCCACCAGTGATCCGGGACTAACTTACAATGAGCAGTTCTTC.

This chain uses TRBV7-2 with TRBJ2-7, with 7 bases that match TRBD1. Germline lookup yields CDR1 SGHTA and CDR2 FQGNSA. This CDR3 contains 15 residues. Trimming took 1 base from V and 3 from J; bases not matched to a gene: 6. The CDR3 here is CASSLGAGGFYEQYF. The CDR3 nucleotides read TGTGCCAGCAGCTTAGGGGCAGGGGGTTTCTACGAGCAGTACTTC.